The 26 T cell receptor beta chains given below trace back to one sample, sequenced in a study of T-cell reconstitution after alpha-beta-depleted transplantation in children. Researchers prepared the TCRbeta library using unique molecular identifiers, the study reports. MiXCR, applied by TCRdb to the PCR reads, yields one record per CDR3 protein. Of about 360,000 distinct CDR3 sequences detected, roughly 13% appear once; the ten largest clones hold 4.3%. Sequencing was performed on PBMCs, taken from the stem cell graft. These receptors were obtained from a human donor who donated a stem cell graft to a child with Fanconi anemia.

Only a few counts were recorded for this clonotype. The chain has TRBV11-2 and TRBJ1-1; D is perhaps TRBD1 (6 bases). CDR1 SGHAT and CDR2 FQNNGV come from the germline V gene. This CDR3 has 18 amino acids. Trimming took 7 bases from V and 2 from J, leaving 26 bases between them. CDR3 DNA: TGTGCCAGCATCCTTCTCCCAGGTGGGGGGCTTAGCAACACTGAAGCTTTCTTT. It translates to CASILLPGGGLSNTEAFF.

This clonotype turned up a few times. Here the CDR3 reads CASSSTPVGGYTF. CDR3 coding DNA: TGTGCCAGCAGCTCCACGCCCGTAGGGGGCTACACCTTC. J is TRBJ1-2 and V is TRBV11-2, with unresolved D. Per germline, CDR1 SGHAT and CDR2 FQNNGV. Deletions cut 4 bases from V and 8 bases from J, with 14 bases between. This CDR3 has 13 residues.

The CDR3 region has the DNA TGCAGCGCCCTGGGCAGGGGAGAGACCCAGTACTTC. Translated: CSALGRGETQYF. The V and J genes are TRBV29-1 and TRBJ2-5; tentative D call: TRBD1 (6 bases). Germline V lookup: CDR1 SQVTM, CDR2 ANQGSEA. Trimming left V 7 bases short and J 4 bases short, with 13 bases between. The CDR3 spans 12 residues.

This clonotype has ten or more counts. V and J are TRBV12-3 or TRBV12-4 and TRBJ1-5; no definite D call. The V gene lost 6 bases and the J gene lost 6 bases, with 15 bases spanning the gap. This CDR3 is 14 amino acids long. CDR3 protein: CASRSSQPGQPQHF. The CDR3 DNA reads TGTGCCAGCAGATCATCTCAACCGGGTCAGCCCCAGCATTTT.

The J gene is TRBJ2-2, the V gene TRBV6-1, with 9 bases matching TRBD1. V shed 7 bases, J shed 5 bases, and the junction held 8 bases outside the gene matches. CDR1 and CDR2 (germline): MNHNS, SASEGT. The CDR3 consists of 15 residues. The CDR3 DNA follows: TGTGCCAGCACCGGACAGGGGCGAGATACCGGGGAGCTGTTTTTT. Protein sequence: CASTGQGRDTGELFF.

This rearrangement joins TRBV20-1 to TRBJ2-1; D call uncertain. The CDR3 covers 13 residues. V was shortened by 6 bases and J by 4 bases, with 13 bases between the two germline ends. Per the germline V gene, CDR1 is DFQATT and CDR2 is SNEGSKA (reference sequence). CDR3 residues: CSATMDPYNEQFF. In DNA form, the CDR3 reads TGCAGTGCCACCATGGACCCATACAATGAGCAGTTCTTC.

This clonotype showed up just a few times. The V call is TRBV20-1, the J call TRBJ1-2, with TRBD1 matching 9 bases. From germline, CDR1 is DFQATT and CDR2 SNEGSKA (reference sequence). Unmatched junction bases numbered 10, after V lost 6 bases and J lost 8 bases. There are 13 residues in the CDR3. The DNA for the CDR3 is TGCAGTGCGGAGACTACAGGGGGCGAGGGCTACACCTTC. It yields the protein CSAETTGGEGYTF.

This clonotype was counted ten times or more. V gene TRBV20-1 combines with J gene TRBJ2-3; 15 bases fit TRBD2. V lost 6 bases to trimming and J lost 0 bases; unmatched junction nucleotides: 4. The germline CDR1 and CDR2 sequences are DFQATT and SNEGSKA (reference sequence). The CDR3 totals 16 residues. For the CDR3, the DNA is TGCAGTGCAGGACTAGCGGGGGGGCAAAGCACAGATACGCAGTATTTT. It is translated as CSAGLAGGQSTDTQYF.

This clonotype was found many times. The V call is TRBV27, the J call TRBJ1-5; D gene uncertain. The CDR3 runs to 12 residues. CDR1 and CDR2 (germline): MNHEY, SMNVEV (reference sequence). Trimming shortened V by 6 bases and J by 2 bases, and 5 bases separated the two germline ends. The CDR3 sequence: CASRSGNQPQHF. The CDR3 nucleotides are TGTGCCAGCAGATCAGGCAATCAGCCCCAGCATTTT.

In its sample, this clonotype was seen a few times. The chain has TRBV20-1 and TRBJ1-5; D may be TRBD1 (6 bases). Trimming pared 5 bases from V and 4 bases from J, leaving 15 bases between. The CDR3 length is 14 residues. CDR1 is DFQATT and CDR2 is SNEGSKA in the germline V gene (reference sequence). DNA of the CDR3: TGCAGTGCTGGGGGCACAGGTTGGAATCAGCCCCAGCATTTT. Translating it yields CSAGGTGWNQPQHF.

The rearrangement joins TRBV25-1 to TRBJ2-1; D is perhaps TRBD1 (6 bases). This CDR3 has 14 amino acids. V lost 2 bases and J lost 8, with 13 bases in between. Looked up from germline, CDR1 is MGHDK and CDR2 is SYGVNS. CDR3 bases: TGTGCCAGCAGTGAACAACAGGGATCCCATGAGCAGTTCTTC. Its translation: CASSEQQGSHEQFF.

The chain recombines TRBV20-1 with TRBJ1-6; D is possibly TRBD1 (5 bases). With 0 bases removed from V and 8 bases from J, the gap between germline ends came to 14 bases. CDR3 length: 15 amino acids. In germline, CDR1 is DFQATT, CDR2 SNEGSKA (reference sequence). CDR3 sequence reads: CSARDQGLRHSPLHF. Written as DNA, the CDR3 is TGCAGTGCTAGAGATCAGGGACTGAGGCATTCACCCCTCCACTTT.

V and J are TRBV30 and TRBJ1-5; D perhaps matches TRBD1 (5 bases). The ends were cut back, 3 bases at V and 5 bases at J, with 11 bases in the middle. Per the germline V gene, CDR1 is GTSNPN and CDR2 is SVGIG (reference sequence). The CDR3 spans 13 residues. CDR3 DNA: TGTGCCTGGAGGGGGGGAGGGGATCAGCCCCAGCATTTT. This sequence encodes CAWRGGGDQPQHF. Full variable domain (missing parts from reference TRBV30 and TRBJ1-5): SQTIHQWPATLVQPVGSPLSLECTVEGTSNPNLYWYRQAAGRGLQLLFYSVGIGQISSEVPQNLSASRPQDRQFILSSKKLLLSDSGFYLCAWRGGGDQPQHFGDGTRLSIL.

This clonotype was seen more than once but under ten times. The chain carries TRBV6-1 and TRBJ2-5; unclear D gene. In germline, CDR1 is MNHNS, CDR2 SASEGT. V was trimmed by 5 bases and J by 1 base, leaving 8 bases between them. The CDR3 sequence is 13 residues long. DNA for the CDR3: TGTGCCAGCAGTCCCTTGGTCCAAGAGACCCAGTACTTC. It specifies CASSPLVQETQYF.

This clonotype showed up just a few times. V usage is TRBV12-3 or TRBV12-4 and J usage is TRBJ1-6, with a tentative D call TRBD1 (6 bases). CDR3 length: 14 residues. Trimming stripped 7 bases from V and 6 bases from J, with 13 bases between. CDR3 sequence reads: CASTLTGANSPLHF. CDR3 in DNA: TGTGCCAGCACCTTGACAGGCGCTAATTCACCCCTCCACTTT.

V is TRBV7-7 and J is TRBJ2-3; no firm D call. This CDR3 has 13 residues. V was cut by 4 bases and J by 3 bases, with 8 bases left in between. CDR1 and CDR2 from the germline V gene are SSHAT and FNYEAQ (reference sequence). Written as DNA, the CDR3 is TGTGCCAGCAGCTCCGGGTGGACAGATACGCAGTATTTT. This codes for CASSSGWTDTQYF. The variable domain in full, with the rest retrieved from reference TRBV7-7 and TRBJ2-3, is GAGVSQSPRYKVTKRGQDVTLRCDPISSHATLYWYQQALGQGPEFLTYFNYEAQPDKSGLPSDRFSAERPEGSISTLTIQRTEQRDSAMYRCASSSGWTDTQYFGPGTRLTVL.

This clonotype came up a few times. The V and J genes are TRBV6-4 and TRBJ1-1, with 9 positions matching TRBD1. This CDR3 is 19 amino acids long. V lost 6 bases, J lost 0 bases, and 17 bases stayed unmatched. Germline lookup yields CDR1 MRHNA and CDR2 SNTAGT. The CDR3 region has the DNA TGTGCCAGCAGAAACAAGCCGGGACAGGGAGGGAAATTGAACACTGAAGCTTTCTTT. It codes for CASRNKPGQGGKLNTEAFF.

This clonotype has a handful of counts. The chain employs TRBV6-2 or TRBV6-3 and TRBJ1-1; D is unclear. The V and J ends lost 1 base and 8 bases respectively, with 5 bases between them. This CDR3 comprises 11 residues. Germline loops: CDR1 MNHEY, CDR2 SVGEGT. The CDR3 protein is CASSYFEEAFF. DNA for the CDR3: TGTGCCAGCAGTTACTTTGAGGAAGCTTTCTTT.

The chain employs TRBV9 and TRBJ2-1; D unclear. The CDR3 sequence is 12 residues long. The germline V gene encodes CDR1 SGDLS and CDR2 YYNGEE. Deletions cut 0 bases from V and 7 bases from J, with 5 bases between. CDR3 in amino acids: CASSVDLNEQFF. The CDR3 nucleotides read TGTGCCAGCAGCGTAGACCTAAATGAGCAGTTCTTC. Full variable domain (rest looked up from reference TRBV9 and TRBJ2-1): DSGVTQTPKHLITATGQRVTLRCSPRSGDLSVYWYQQSLDQGLQFLIQYYNGEERAKGNILERFSAQQFPDLHSELNLSSLELGDSALYFCASSVDLNEQFFGPGTRLTVL.

This clonotype was picked up a small number of times. This sequence joins TRBV5-5 and TRBJ1-2, with D unresolved. V gave up 4 bases and J gave up 1 base, with 8 bases separating them. Germline V CDR1 and CDR2: SGHKS, YYEKEE (reference sequence). The CDR3 covers 13 residues. The CDR3 coding sequence is TGTGCCAGCAGCCCGGTATTTAACTATGGCTACACCTTC. This gives the protein CASSPVFNYGYTF.

This clonotype was detected only a few times. The chain's CDR3 is CASSLKAGELFF. The CDR3 nucleotides are TGCGCCAGCAGTTTAAAGGCCGGGGAGCTGTTTTTT. The chain uses TRBV4-3 and TRBJ2-2, with D uncertain. Germline V gene data show CDR1 as LGHNA and CDR2 as YSLEER. The CDR3 length is 12 residues. With 6 bases removed from V and 6 bases from J, the gap between germline ends came to 8 bases.

This chain uses TRBV11-2 with TRBJ2-5, with 12 positions matching TRBD2. This CDR3 contains 18 residues. With 0 bases clipped from V and 5 bases from J, the junction kept 10 bases outside the gene matches. Germline CDR1 is SGHAT and CDR2 is FQNNGV. The CDR3 reads CASSLDWASGGAWETQYF. The CDR3 DNA is TGTGCCAGCAGCTTAGATTGGGCTAGCGGGGGGGCATGGGAGACCCAGTACTTC.

The V gene is TRBV6-1, the J gene TRBJ1-5, with D uncertain. The V gene's germline CDR1 is MNHNS and CDR2 SASEGT. The CDR3 runs to 14 residues. V lost 9 bases, J lost 3 bases, and 15 bases lay in between. CDR3 coding DNA: TGTGCCAGTTCAAAAGCGGCCTCCAATCAGCCCCAGCATTTT. Its translation is CASSKAASNQPQHF.

This clonotype has just a few counts. The chain employs TRBV7-2 and TRBJ2-1; D might be TRBD2 (5 bases). CDR3 length: 13 amino acids. Germline V gives CDR1 SGHTA, CDR2 FQGNSA. Trimming cost V 5 bases and J 12 bases, with 17 bases left between them. The CDR3 region is CASSRDGGLGQFF. The DNA for the CDR3 is TGTGCCAGCAGCCGAGATGGAGGTCTAGGGCAGTTCTTC.

This clonotype showed up just a few times. The chain carries TRBV11-3 and TRBJ2-2; TRBD2 aligns across 11 bases. Trimming cost V 5 bases and J 2 bases; bases outside gene matches: 4. Germline V lookup: CDR1 SGHNT, CDR2 YENEEA. CDR3 size: 16 residues. CDR3 amino acids: CASSPTSGGNTGELFF. The CDR3 bases are TGTGCCAGCAGCCCAACTAGCGGGGGTAACACCGGGGAGCTGTTTTTT.

Ten or more counts support this clonotype. V and J are TRBV2 and TRBJ1-3; no definite D call. CDR3 length equals 16 residues. The V end was cut by 6 bases, the J end by 0 bases, with 15 bases between. Germline V gene sequence: CDR1 SNHLY, CDR2 FYNNEI. Here the CDR3 DNA reads TGTGCCAGCAGATTCGGAAGGGAGGTCTCTGGAAACACCATATATTTT. Translation: CASRFGREVSGNTIYF.